This TCR beta chain came from a study of identical twins (dated by TCRdb to 2016 to 2018). For the wider study: The study deep-sequenced TCR alpha and beta repertoires from monozygotic twins, unrelated adults of various ages and cord blood to test whether fetal clonotypes persist. To rule out contamination, replicate twin experiments were performed at different times with different library preparation protocols. Study-wide findings and limitations: Because the same donors could not be followed over many years, the conclusions depended on cross-sectional statistical analysis. Fewer insertions were carried by abundant cord blood beta clonotypes; a weaker similar trend was observed in young adult naive repertoires, while no such trend was observed in memory repertoires. In beta out-of-frame sequences, excess twin sharing was weaker, because having fewer shared sequences lowered the signal-to-noise ratio. Zero-insertion analyses could be partly confounded by invariant T cells such as MAIT and iNKT, though diverse VJ usage argued against such confounding for most clonotypes. Compared with coincidental sharing between unrelated individuals, an excess of low generation-probability sequences was observed among out-of-frame TCR alpha sequences shared between twins. In monozygotic twins, recombination models systematically underestimated out-of-frame TCR alpha sharing, but the models matched the sharing seen between unrelated individuals.

In this sample, this clonotype turned up many times. Its antigen is currently not known. Per-base qualities were not stored, and no clone one base away is much larger. Receptors were amplified or captured by 5' RACE. The sequencing machine was an Illumina HiSeq 2000. Template switching added a universal primer binding site, and the final cDNA carried a unique molecular identifier that allowed TCR cDNA molecules to be counted accurately. Specific primers in the conserved constant-segment region were used to synthesize first-strand cDNA for the TCR alpha and beta chains. To control for contamination, every cDNA library carried two barcodes: a SMART-Mk sample barcode plus Illumina barcodes. TruSeq adapter sequences, together with Illumina sample barcodes, were added in two successive PCR steps. The Illumina HiSeq platform was used with custom primers to sequence TCR alpha and beta cDNA libraries. The published analysis was carried out like this. MiGEC processed the raw reads to extract unique molecular identifiers, while MiXCR was used to determine the CDR3 positions. Recombination models were inferred per individual with the repgenHMM and IGoR tools using an EM algorithm. The analysis of shared clonotypes was done with the tcR package in R, with sharing normalized by the product of cloneset sizes. To study raw recombination free of thymic and clonal selection effects, out-of-frame nonproductive sequences were analyzed. The public reads were reprocessed in TCRdb via fastp at Q25 and MiXCR, keeping in-frame beta chains. Rows are combined by CDR3 protein, so each entry shows the most common genes and DNA. TCRdb's processing, not the study's, gives the V and J calls here. In all, the sample holds some 330,000 distinct CDR3 sequences, and approximately 10% of those were seen once. The leading ten clones occupy approximately 9.3% of the sample.

CDR1 and CDR2, looked up from the germline V gene (reference sequence), are LGHDT and YNNKEL. Compared with germline, V lacks 6 bases and J lacks 0 bases; bases without a gene match: 4. Its CDR3 holds 15 amino acids, cysteine through phenylalanine. Left in the record is the CDR3 DNA by itself, 45 bases read in frame from the first base. Every donor in the study was a healthy Caucasian. Three unrelated non-twin adults were also sequenced: a male aged 18 to 30, a male aged 50 to 59 and a female aged 50 to 59. Miltenyi CD45RO+ enrichment and human naive T-cell isolation kits were used to isolate memory (CD45RO+) and naive T cells from PBMC.

The sequence was obtained from a woman aged 45-65 years in good health. The rearranged segments are TRBV3-1 and TRBJ1-4; 7 junctional bases match TRBD1. Material: naive T cells sorted from blood. The cell subset or site label, read with the paper, signifies: cells isolated with a human naive T-cell isolation kit. The DNA sequence is as follows: TGTGCCAGCAGGCCCCAGGGGGCAACTAATGAAAAACTGTTTTTT. It specifies CASRPQGATNEKLFF.